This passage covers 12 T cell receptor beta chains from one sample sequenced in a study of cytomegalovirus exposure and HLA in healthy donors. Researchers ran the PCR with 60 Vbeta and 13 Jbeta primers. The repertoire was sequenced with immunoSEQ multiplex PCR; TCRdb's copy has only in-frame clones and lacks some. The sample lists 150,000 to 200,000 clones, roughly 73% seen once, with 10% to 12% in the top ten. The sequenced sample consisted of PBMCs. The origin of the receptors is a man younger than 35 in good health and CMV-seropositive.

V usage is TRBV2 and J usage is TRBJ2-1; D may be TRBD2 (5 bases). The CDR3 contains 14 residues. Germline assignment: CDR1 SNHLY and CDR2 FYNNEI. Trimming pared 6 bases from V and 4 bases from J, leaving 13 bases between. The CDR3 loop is CASRTRGQYNEQFF. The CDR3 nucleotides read TGTGCCAGCAGGACCCGGGGTCAATACAATGAGCAGTTCTTC.

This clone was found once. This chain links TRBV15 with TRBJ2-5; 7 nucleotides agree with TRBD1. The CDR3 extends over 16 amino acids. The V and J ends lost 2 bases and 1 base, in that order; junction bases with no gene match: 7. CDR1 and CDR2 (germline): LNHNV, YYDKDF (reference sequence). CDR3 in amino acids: CATSRLGQRPQETQYF. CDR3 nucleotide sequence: TGTGCCACCAGCAGATTGGGACAGAGACCCCAAGAGACCCAGTACTTC.

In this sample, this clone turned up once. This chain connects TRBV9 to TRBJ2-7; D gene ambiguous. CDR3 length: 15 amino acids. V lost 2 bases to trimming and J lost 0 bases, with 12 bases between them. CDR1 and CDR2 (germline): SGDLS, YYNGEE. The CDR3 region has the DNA TGTGCCAGCAGCGTGGGCGTCGAAAGCTCCTACGAGCAGTACTTC. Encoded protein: CASSVGVESSYEQYF.

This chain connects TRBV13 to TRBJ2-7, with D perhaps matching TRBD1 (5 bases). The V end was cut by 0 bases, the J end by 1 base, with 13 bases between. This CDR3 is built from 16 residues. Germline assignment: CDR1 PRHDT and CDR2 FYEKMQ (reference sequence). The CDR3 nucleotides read TGTGCCAGCAGCTTAGGCCTTTTGGACATATCCTACGAGCAGTACTTC. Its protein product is CASSLGLLDISYEQYF.

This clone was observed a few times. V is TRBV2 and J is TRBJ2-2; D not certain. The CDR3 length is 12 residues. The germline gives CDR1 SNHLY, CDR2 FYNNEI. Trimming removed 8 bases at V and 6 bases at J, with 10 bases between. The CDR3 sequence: CASQIPPGELFF. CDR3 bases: TGTGCCAGCCAAATTCCCCCCGGGGAGCTGTTTTTT.

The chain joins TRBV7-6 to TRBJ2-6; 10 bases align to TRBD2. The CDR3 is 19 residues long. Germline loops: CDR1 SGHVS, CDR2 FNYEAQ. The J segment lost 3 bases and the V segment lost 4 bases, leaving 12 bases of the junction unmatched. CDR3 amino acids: CASSSRIAGGRYGANVLTF. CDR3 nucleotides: TGTGCCAGCAGCTCCCGAATAGCGGGAGGACGTTATGGGGCCAACGTCCTGACTTTC.

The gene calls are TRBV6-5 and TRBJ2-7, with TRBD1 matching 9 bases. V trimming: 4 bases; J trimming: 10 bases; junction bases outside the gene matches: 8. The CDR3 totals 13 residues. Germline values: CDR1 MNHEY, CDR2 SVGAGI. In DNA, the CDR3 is TGTGCCAGCAGTTCAACAGGACAGGGGCGCCAGTACTTC. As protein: CASSSTGQGRQYF.

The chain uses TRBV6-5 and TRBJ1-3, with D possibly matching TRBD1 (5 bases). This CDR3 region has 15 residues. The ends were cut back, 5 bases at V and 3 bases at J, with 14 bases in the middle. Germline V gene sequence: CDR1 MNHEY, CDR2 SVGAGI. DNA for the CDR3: TGTGCCAGCAGTGCCTCAGGGTATCGTGGAAACACCATATATTTT. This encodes CASSASGYRGNTIYF.

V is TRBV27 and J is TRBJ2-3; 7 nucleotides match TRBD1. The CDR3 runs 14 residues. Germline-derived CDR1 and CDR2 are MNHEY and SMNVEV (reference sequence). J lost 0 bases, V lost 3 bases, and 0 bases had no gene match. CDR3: CASSLGQSTDTQYF. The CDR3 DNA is TGTGCCAGCAGTTTGGGACAGAGCACAGATACGCAGTATTTT.

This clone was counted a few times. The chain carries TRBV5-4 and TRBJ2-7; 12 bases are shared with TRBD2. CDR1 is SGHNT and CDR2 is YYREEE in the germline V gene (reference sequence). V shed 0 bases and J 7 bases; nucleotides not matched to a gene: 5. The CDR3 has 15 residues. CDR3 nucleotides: TGTGCCAGCAGCTTGGATTACCTAGCGGGAGGGGAGCAGTACTTC. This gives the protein CASSLDYLAGGEQYF.

CDR3 DNA sequence: TGTGCCAGCAGCCAGTCGACTAGCGGGAGACACTACGAGCAGTACTTC. It translates to CASSQSTSGRHYEQYF. The chain has TRBV4-2 and TRBJ2-5; 12 positions agree with TRBD2. The DNA end lines up better with TRBJ2-7; the J call may be wrong. The CDR3 has 16 amino acids. Looked up from germline, CDR1 is LGHNA and CDR2 is YNFKEQ.

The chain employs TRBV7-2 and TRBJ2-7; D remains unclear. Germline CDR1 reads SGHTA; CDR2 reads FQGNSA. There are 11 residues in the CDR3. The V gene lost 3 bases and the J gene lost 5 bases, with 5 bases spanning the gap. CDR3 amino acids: CASSFDNEQYF. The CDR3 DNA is TGTGCCAGCAGCTTTGACAACGAGCAGTACTTC.